Presented here are 20 T cell receptor beta chains from one specimen sequenced in a study of blood T cell repertoires in COVID-19. Method: immunoSEQ multiplex PCR; TCRdb's copy keeps in-frame clones and lacks some. The sample holds about 200,000 clones, around three quarters seen once. Material: peripheral blood. The receptors come from a woman aged 70 to 79 with acute or convalescent COVID-19.

The chain employs TRBV4-2 and TRBJ2-6; weak D call: TRBD1 (5 bases). Trimming stripped 1 base from V and 2 bases from J, with 18 bases between. Germline V lookup: CDR1 LGHNA, CDR2 YNFKEQ. The CDR3 has 19 residues. The CDR3 sequence is CASSQGKSGTGTGANVLTF. The CDR3 nucleotides read TGTGCCAGCAGCCAAGGAAAAAGTGGAACAGGAACTGGGGCCAACGTCCTGACTTTC.

The rearrangement uses TRBV3-1 (or the pseudogene TRBV3-2) and TRBJ1-4, with D perhaps matching TRBD1 (5 bases). Germline V gives CDR1 LGHDT, CDR2 YNNKEL (reference sequence). The length of the CDR3 is 16 residues. Trimming cost V 5 bases and J 5 bases, with 18 bases left between them. The CDR3: CASSKYPETENEKLFF. The CDR3, as DNA: TGTGCCAGCAGCAAATACCCGGAGACAGAAAATGAAAAACTGTTTTTT.

As DNA, the CDR3 is TGTGCCATCAGAGCGGACAGGGACGAGCAGTACTTC. It encodes CAIRADRDEQYF. The chain joins TRBV10-3 to TRBJ2-7; 8 bases map to TRBD1. Germline V gene data show CDR1 as ENHRY and CDR2 as SYGVKD. The ends lost 6 bases at V and 5 bases at J; junction bases unmatched: 3. This CDR3 spans 12 amino acids.

This clone was detected only once. The chain uses TRBV4-2 and TRBJ2-7; TRBD2 aligns across 9 bases. CDR1 and CDR2 from the germline V gene are LGHNA and YNFKEQ. V lost 5 bases, J lost 4 bases, and 9 bases stayed unmatched. CDR3 size: 15 residues. CDR3 region: CASSVRLAESYEQYF. The CDR3 bases are TGTGCCAGCAGCGTTCGACTAGCGGAGTCTTACGAGCAGTACTTC.

The V and J genes are TRBV7-9 and TRBJ1-3; D is uncertain. The CDR3 is made up of 12 amino acids. With 5 bases removed from V and 3 bases from J, the gap between germline ends came to 5 bases. CDR1 and CDR2 from the germline V gene are SEHNR and FQNEAQ (reference sequence). CDR3 nucleotides: TGTGCCAGCAGCCCCAGTGGAAACACCATATATTTT. Translated, it gives CASSPSGNTIYF.

The chain has TRBV5-4 and TRBJ2-1, with no clear D. V lost 1 base to trimming and J lost 7 bases, with 9 bases between them. Germline V CDR1 and CDR2: SGHNT, YYREEE (reference sequence). The CDR3 runs 13 residues. The CDR3 coding sequence is TGTGCCAGCAGCTTGCTTGCGGTTAATGAGCAGTTCTTC. It encodes CASSLLAVNEQFF. The whole variable domain, remainder taken from reference TRBV5-4 and TRBJ2-1, is ETGVTQSPTHLIKTRGQQVTLRCSSQSGHNTVSWYQQALGQGPQFIFQYYREEENGRGNFPPRFSGLQFPNYSSELNVNALELDDSALYLCASSLLAVNEQFFGPGTRLTVL.

DNA of the CDR3: TGTGCCAGTAGTCAACAGGGGCGGGGAACTGAAGCTTTCTTT. It encodes CASSQQGRGTEAFF. J is TRBJ1-1 and V is TRBV19; TRBD1 matches at 7 bases. Germline CDR1 is LNHDA and CDR2 is SQIVND (reference sequence). V shed 5 bases, J shed 5 bases, and the junction held 8 bases outside the gene matches. This CDR3 has 14 residues.

This chain joins TRBV25-1 and TRBJ1-6; D remains ambiguous. The CDR3 spans 13 residues. Germline CDR1 reads MGHDK; CDR2 reads SYGVNS. Trimming took off 7 bases at V and 8 bases at J, with 12 bases between the two ends. CDR3 loop: CASTPGRDSPLHF. Here the CDR3 DNA reads TGTGCCAGCACTCCCGGGAGGGATTCACCCCTCCACTTT.

The chain links TRBV18 to TRBJ2-1; 9 positions agree with TRBD2. Unmatched junction bases numbered 5, after V lost 0 bases and J lost 8 bases. CDR3 length: 15 residues. The germline gives CDR1 KGHSH, CDR2 LQKENI. The chain's CDR3 is CASSPPSREGDEQFF. The DNA for the CDR3 is TGTGCCAGCTCACCACCGTCGCGGGAGGGGGATGAGCAGTTCTTC. Together with reference TRBV18 and TRBJ2-1, the CDR3 gives the full variable domain: NAGVMQNPRHLVRRRGQEARLRCSPMKGHSHVYWYRQLPEEGLKFMVYLQKENIIDESGMPKERFSAEFPKEGPSILRIQQVVRGDSAAYFCASSPPSREGDEQFFGPGTRLTVL.

The CDR3 is CASRETGGEYGNQPQHF. The CDR3 coding sequence is TGTGCCAGTAGGGAGACAGGGGGAGAGTACGGCAATCAGCCCCAGCATTTT. V usage is TRBV19 and J usage is TRBJ1-5; 9 nucleotides match TRBD1. The germline gives CDR1 LNHDA, CDR2 SQIVND (reference sequence). The CDR3 loop spans 17 amino acids. The V and J ends lost 6 bases and 2 bases, in that order; junction bases with no gene match: 11.

This clone was counted a single time. The genes are TRBV5-4 and TRBJ1-6; TRBD1 aligns across 7 bases. V was clipped by 4 bases and J by 13 bases; unmatched bases: 11. Germline V CDR1 and CDR2: SGHNT, YYREEE (reference sequence). This CDR3 region has 14 residues. CDR3 amino acids: CASSLGQASGPLHF. The DNA of the CDR3 is TGTGCCAGCAGCCTTGGACAGGCCTCAGGTCCCCTCCACTTT.

V and J are TRBV10-3 and TRBJ2-7, with D uncertain. Germline assignment: CDR1 ENHRY and CDR2 SYGVKD. Trimming took 2 bases from V and 0 from J, leaving 11 bases between them. This CDR3 contains 15 residues. Here the CDR3 DNA reads TGTGCCATCAGTGAGCAGGCGACCAGCTCCTACGAGCAGTACTTC. Translated: CAISEQATSSYEQYF.

V gene TRBV5-6 combines with J gene TRBJ2-3; 8 positions agree with TRBD1. CDR1 SGHDT and CDR2 YYEEEE come from the germline V gene. V lost 0 bases and J lost 3; bases outside the gene matches: 6. There are 16 residues in the CDR3. The CDR3 sequence is CASSLGAGGKTDTQYF. DNA of the CDR3: TGTGCCAGCAGCTTGGGGGCAGGGGGCAAGACAGATACGCAGTATTTT.

The chain is built from TRBV28 and TRBJ1-4; perhaps TRBD1 as D (6 bases). The CDR3 totals 14 residues. CDR1 is MDHEN, CDR2 SYDVKM, per germline. With 6 bases removed from V and 5 bases from J, the gap between germline ends came to 13 bases. Here the CDR3 reads CASSGTGHNEKLFF. The DNA of the CDR3 is TGTGCCAGCAGCGGGACGGGACACAATGAAAAACTGTTTTTT.

The chain has TRBV7-9 and TRBJ2-1; 8 nucleotides align to TRBD2. This CDR3 spans 15 amino acids. CDR1 SEHNR and CDR2 FQNEAQ come from the germline V gene (reference sequence). V dropped 5 bases and J dropped 6; count of bases not matched to a gene: 9. The CDR3 loop is CASSGLAGLFNEQFF. The CDR3 DNA sequence: TGTGCCAGCAGCGGATTAGCGGGATTGTTCAATGAGCAGTTCTTC.

The CDR3 here is CASSFGSYPSGTQYF. The CDR3, as DNA: TGTGCCAGCAGTTTCGGGTCCTATCCCTCGGGGACCCAGTACTTC. This sequence joins TRBV28 and TRBJ2-5; no clear D. The CDR3 is 15 amino acids. Germline V gene lookup returns CDR1 MDHEN and CDR2 SYDVKM. The V end was cut by 3 bases, the J end by 7 bases, with 18 bases between.

The chain uses TRBV4-2 and TRBJ1-2; 7 nucleotides match TRBD1. Trimming took 1 base from V and 4 from J; bases not matched to a gene: 6. The CDR3 contains 15 residues. Per germline, CDR1 LGHNA and CDR2 YNFKEQ. The CDR3 DNA reads as TGTGCCAGCAGCCAAGGCACCGGGACAGTCTATGGCTACACCTTC. Its protein product is CASSQGTGTVYGYTF.

This chain links TRBV7-6 with TRBJ2-7; TRBD1 agrees at 11 bases. Looked up from germline, CDR1 is SGHVS and CDR2 is FNYEAQ. The V gene end was trimmed by 5 bases and the J gene end by 4 bases; junction bases not matched to a gene: 4. The CDR3 consists of 14 residues. CDR3 bases: TGTGCCAGCAGCCCCGGGACAGGGGGGTACGAGCAGTACTTC. This codes for CASSPGTGGYEQYF.

A single count supports this clone. The CDR3 spells CASSPSRILYSGNTIYF. The CDR3 DNA sequence: TGTGCCAGCTCACCGTCGAGAATACTATACTCTGGAAACACCATATATTTT. The J gene is TRBJ1-3, the V gene TRBV18, with D unclear. Germline loops: CDR1 KGHSH, CDR2 LQKENI. This CDR3 has 17 residues. Deletions cut 3 bases from V and 0 bases from J, with 15 bases between.

The CDR3 sequence is CASSPQAGGSSEAFF. The CDR3 region has the DNA TGTGCCAGCTCACCACAGGCAGGGGGCTCTTCTGAAGCTTTCTTT. This rearrangement joins TRBV18 to TRBJ1-1, with 8 nucleotides matching TRBD1. The CDR3 totals 15 residues. Trimming at V came to 1 base and at J to 6 bases, leaving 7 bases not matched to a gene. Germline V gene lookup returns CDR1 KGHSH and CDR2 LQKENI.